The TCR beta chain under discussion was sequenced for a study of blood T cell repertoires in COVID-19. This clone was seen more than once but under ten times. Sequenced by immunoSEQ multiplex PCR; TCRdb stores in-frame clones only, minus some. Of under 250,000 clones listed, approximately 89% were seen once; the top ten hold about 6.7%. Looked up from germline, CDR1 is SEHNR and CDR2 is FQNEAQ (reference sequence). V was pared by 4 bases and J by 4 bases, with 13 bases between. The CDR3 has 14 amino acids. This chain uses TRBV7-9 with TRBJ2-5; tentatively, D is TRBD1 (6 bases). The sample comprised peripheral blood. The sequence was obtained from a woman aged 25 to 39 with COVID-19, enrolled during active disease. In DNA form, the CDR3 reads TGTGCCAGCAGCTCCACCAGGGGAAGAGAGACCCAGTACTTC. It translates to CASSSTRGRETQYF. Full variable domain (missing parts from reference TRBV7-9 and TRBJ2-5): DTGVSQNPRHKITKRGQNVTFRCDPISEHNRLYWYRQTLGQGPEFLTYFQNEAQLEKSRLLSDRFSAERPKGSFSTLEIQRTEQGDSAMYLCASSSTRGRETQYFGPGTRLLVL.